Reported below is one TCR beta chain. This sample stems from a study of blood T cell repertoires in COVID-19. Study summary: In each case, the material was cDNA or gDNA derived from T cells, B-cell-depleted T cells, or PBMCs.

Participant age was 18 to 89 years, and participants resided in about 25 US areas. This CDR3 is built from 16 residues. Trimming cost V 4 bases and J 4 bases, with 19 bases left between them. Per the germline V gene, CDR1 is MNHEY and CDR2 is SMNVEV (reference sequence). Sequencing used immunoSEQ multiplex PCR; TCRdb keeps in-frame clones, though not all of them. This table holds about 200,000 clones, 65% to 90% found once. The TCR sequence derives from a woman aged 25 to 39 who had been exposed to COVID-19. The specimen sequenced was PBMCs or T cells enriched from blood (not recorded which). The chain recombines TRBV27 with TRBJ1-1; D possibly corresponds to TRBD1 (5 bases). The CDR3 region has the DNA TGTGCCAGCAGTTCGGTCCTCGTCGCGGGGGGCACTGAAGCTTTCTTT. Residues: CASSSVLVAGGTEAFF.